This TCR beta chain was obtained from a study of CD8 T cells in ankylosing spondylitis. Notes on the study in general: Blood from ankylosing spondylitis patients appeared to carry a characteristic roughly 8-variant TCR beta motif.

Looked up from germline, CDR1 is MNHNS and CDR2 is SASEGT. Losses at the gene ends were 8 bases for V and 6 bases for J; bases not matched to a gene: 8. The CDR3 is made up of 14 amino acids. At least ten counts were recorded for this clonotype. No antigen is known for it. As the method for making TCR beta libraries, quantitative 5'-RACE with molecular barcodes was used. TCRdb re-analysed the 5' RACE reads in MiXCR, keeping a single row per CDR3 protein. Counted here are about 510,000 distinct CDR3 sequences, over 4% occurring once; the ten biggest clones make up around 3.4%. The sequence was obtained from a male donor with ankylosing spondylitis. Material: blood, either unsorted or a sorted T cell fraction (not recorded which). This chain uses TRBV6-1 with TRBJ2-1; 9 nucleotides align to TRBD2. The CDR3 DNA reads TGTGCCAGCGGAATAGCGGGAGTGGGCAATGAGCAGTTCTTC. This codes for CASGIAGVGNEQFF.